This TCR beta chain was captured in a study of blood T cell repertoires in COVID-19 (dated by TCRdb to between 2020 and 2021). Regarding the complete study: Samples covering the acute and convalescent phases of COVID-19 were provided by collaborators in the United States, Italy and Spain. The material from the prospective study consisted of cDNA or gDNA derived from T cells, B-cell-depleted T cells, or PBMCs. Subjects who had been exposed to COVID-19, were actively infected with it, or had recovered from it provided the deeply sampled blood TCRbeta repertoires that made up the dataset. The repertoires were released in a freely available public database meant as a resource for research on the immune response to SARS-CoV-2. Samples were obtained from the ongoing ImmuneRACE study (first 160 participants) and from over a thousand subjects provided by 6 global collaborators. Sample metadata almost always included a de-identified subject ID, COVID-19 status, age in years and sex. Where available, HLA class I and class II types were obtained from metadata supplied by the sample provider rather than from assay-based typing. The paper's findings and limits, for the study overall: The amount of clinical and demographic metadata varied by source and participant and was provided uncurated.

The V end loses 7 bases and the J end loses 1 base, and a stretch of 7 bases separates them. From cysteine to phenylalanine, the CDR3 is 12 amino acids long. The read is trimmed to its CDR3 DNA, 36 bases read in frame from base 1. The CDR1 and CDR2 encoded by the germline V gene (reference sequence) are LNHDA and SQIVND. The immunoSEQ Assay, a bias-controlled multiplex PCR, was used to amplify TCRbeta CDR3 regions from genomic DNA. In the paper's pipeline: The number of nucleated cells in each sample was estimated by amplification of reference gene primers within the assay. To quantify the absolute abundance of each unique TCRbeta CDR3 rearrangement, sequence reads were collapsed and filtered. For each sample, productive Simpson clonality was calculated by taking the square root of Simpson's diversity index across productive rearrangements. TCRdb re-hosts the immuneACCESS table, in-frame sequences only. Its copies lack some clones; in the studies checked, an unresolved V gene accounts for under half of them, and the cause for the rest is not known. That table is the source of V, J and clone size, and D and trimming were worked out from the DNA. In all, the sample holds 130,000 to 150,000 clones, and approximately 86% of those were seen once. The ten top clones hold around 6.2% of the sample.

Participants in the prospective study were aged 18 to 89 years, lived in more than 20 United States geographic areas, and enrolled through a virtual design. To assign participants to cohorts, the prospective study relied on clinical history that participants themselves reported in a screening survey and a study questionnaire. ImmuneRACE Cohort 3 recovered participants were defined by two consecutive negative NP/OP PCR tests, healthcare professional clearance, or symptom resolution. In the prospective study, mobile phlebotomists collected whole blood, serum and a nasopharyngeal or oropharyngeal swab from each participant. Additional blood draws and questionnaires over an approximately two-month period could optionally be provided by prospective study participants. Before DNA extraction, blood samples from the prospective study were shipped at room temperature or frozen. Concerning this clone: It lacks a known antigen. No much larger clone is present one base from it, and per-base qualities are unavailable.

The chain is made from TRBV19 and TRBJ1-2; there is no confident call for the D gene. The clonotype was recovered from a woman aged 40 to 50 who had recovered from COVID-19. The sequenced material came from PBMCs or T cells enriched from blood (not recorded which). Here the CDR3 is given as CASNEVNYGYTF. The bases read TGTGCCAGTAATGAGGTTAACTATGGCTACACCTTC.